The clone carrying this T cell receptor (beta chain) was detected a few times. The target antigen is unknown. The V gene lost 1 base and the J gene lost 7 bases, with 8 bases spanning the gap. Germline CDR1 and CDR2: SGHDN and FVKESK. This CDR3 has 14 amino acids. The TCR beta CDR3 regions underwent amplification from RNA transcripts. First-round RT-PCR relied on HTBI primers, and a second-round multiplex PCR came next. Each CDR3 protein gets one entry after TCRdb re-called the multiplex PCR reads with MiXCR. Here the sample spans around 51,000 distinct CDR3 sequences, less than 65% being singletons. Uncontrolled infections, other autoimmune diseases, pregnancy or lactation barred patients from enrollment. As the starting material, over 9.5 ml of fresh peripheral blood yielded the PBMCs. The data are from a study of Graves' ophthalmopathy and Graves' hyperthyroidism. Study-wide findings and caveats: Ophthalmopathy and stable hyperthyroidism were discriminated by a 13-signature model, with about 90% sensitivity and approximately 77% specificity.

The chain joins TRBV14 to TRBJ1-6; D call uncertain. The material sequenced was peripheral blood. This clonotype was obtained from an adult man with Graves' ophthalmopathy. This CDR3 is CASSQAASNSPLHF. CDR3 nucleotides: TGTGCCAGCAGCCAAGCTGCCAGCAATTCACCCCTCCACTTT.